This is a list of T cell receptor beta chains from one sample in a study of shared T cell receptors in the human thymus. The repertoire was sequenced with immunoSEQ multiplex PCR; TCRdb's copy has only in-frame clones and lacks some. There are under 700,000 clones in the sample; approximately 78% occur only once, and 0.013% lies in the top ten. These data were also reused for a study on human thymus T cells.

Specimen: thymocytes. Receptors were obtained from a boy under two years old with a congenital heart defect. Both conserved end residues are part of each CDR3. D genes are given only for firm matches. Clone size appears in some rows only: once, few, many, or a class for an expanded clone.

size: -
D: -
J: TRBJ2-7
V: TRBV30
DNA: TGTGCCTGGAGTGGTCCCGATCTACTCGAGCAGTACTTC
CDR3: CAWSGPDLLEQYF

size: -
D: -
J: TRBJ1-3
V: TRBV7-2
DNA: TGTGCCAGCAGCTTATATGGGGGCGAGTGGTCTGGAAACACCATATATTTT
CDR3: CASSLYGGEWSGNTIYF

size: -
D: TRBD2
J: TRBJ2-2
V: TRBV19
DNA: TGTGCCAGTAGTTCACGCAGGACTAGCGGGGTGAACACCGGGGAGCTGTTTTTT
CDR3: CASSSRRTSGVNTGELFF

size: -
D: TRBD1
J: TRBJ2-1
V: TRBV7-9
DNA: TGTGCCAGCAGCTTAGCGCGTGGGGCAGGGGGCCTGAACAATGAGCAGTTCTTC
CDR3: CASSLARGAGGLNNEQFF

size: -
D: -
J: TRBJ2-7
V: TRBV18
DNA: TGTGCCAGCTCACCGCGACAGGTAATGGCCTACGAGCAGTACTTC
CDR3: CASSPRQVMAYEQYF

size: -
D: -
J: TRBJ2-1
V: TRBV28
DNA: TGTGCCAGCAGTCCCACTAGTGGGGGCCGCTCCTACAATGAGCAGTTCTTC
CDR3: CASSPTSGGRSYNEQFF

size: -
D: TRBD2
J: TRBJ2-7
V: TRBV6-5
DNA: TGTGCCAGCAGTTCCGGCGACTCTCGGGGGGAGGAAGAGCAGTACTTC
CDR3: CASSSGDSRGEEEQYF

size: -
D: -
J: TRBJ2-2
V: TRBV6-1
DNA: TGTGCCAGCAGGAGGTGGCCTAACACCGGGGAGCTGTTTTTT
CDR3: CASRRWPNTGELFF

size: once
D: -
J: TRBJ2-7
V: TRBV6-1
DNA: TGTGCCAGCAGTGTGCCCCTCGAGGAGTACTACGAGCAGTACTTC
CDR3: CASSVPLEEYYEQYF

size: -
D: TRBD2
J: TRBJ2-1
V: TRBV6-4
DNA: TGTGCCAGCAGTGACTCGAATCTAGCGGGCAATGAGCAGTTCTTC
CDR3: CASSDSNLAGNEQFF

size: -
D: -
J: TRBJ2-5
V: TRBV5-6
DNA: TGTGCCAGCAGCTTAGAAACAGGGCCTCGTGGGGAGACCCAGTACTTC
CDR3: CASSLETGPRGETQYF